This TCR beta chain was observed in a study of control samples from healthy donors and cancer patients. This table comes from immunoSEQ multiplex PCR, and its TCRdb copy is limited to in-frame clones, with some not included. The sample records 170,000 or so clones, around 94% being singletons. V shed 2 bases and J shed 3 bases, with 13 bases lying between them. Germline lookup yields CDR1 SQVTM and CDR2 ANQGSEA. This CDR3 spans 14 amino acids. This chain uses TRBV29-1 with TRBJ1-2; D gene ambiguous. This TCR was sampled from a woman aged 18-35 years in good health. The sample consisted of blood. CDR3 amino acids: CSVEIFGSDYGYTF. DNA for the CDR3: TGCAGCGTTGAAATATTTGGTTCGGACTATGGCTACACCTTC.